This note documents a single TCR beta chain sequence. The data derive from a study of cytomegalovirus exposure and HLA in healthy donors. PCR employed 60 Vbeta and 13 Jbeta primers. Clones were read by immunoSEQ multiplex PCR, and TCRdb kept only the in-frame ones, dropping some. The table shows 150,000 to 200,000 clones, with about 85% occurring only once. The CDR3 covers 18 residues. V was pared by 3 bases and J by 7 bases, with 25 bases between. The germline gives CDR1 SGDLS, CDR2 YYNGEE. This cohort consisted of healthy bone marrow donors. The sequenced sample was PBMCs. The rearrangement joins TRBV9 to TRBJ2-2; D is unclear. This receptor was obtained from a man aged 18 to 30 in good health and CMV-seropositive. The CDR3 spells CASSARREHVEEGGELFF. CDR3 in DNA: TGTGCCAGCAGCGCGAGGCGAGAGCATGTGGAAGAAGGCGGGGAGCTGTTTTTT.